The TCR beta chain described here comes from a study of beta chain features in type 1 diabetes. Notes on this clone: The antigen is not known.

One heparinised draw of blood, averaging about 116 mL, came from each donor. Overall study results and limits: Over-representation of high TCR-expressing cells was a possible consequence of cDNA sequencing. A greater similarity of naive, central memory and Treg TCRB repertoires was seen among patients than among healthy donors. TCRB CDR3s from Type 1 diabetes patients were moderately but significantly shorter in all four CD4+ subsets.

Every isolated RNA sample was fully reverse transcribed, so sequencing captured expressed TCRB transcripts. Profiled with immunoSEQ multiplex PCR; TCRdb holds only in-frame clones, not every one. The sample carries about 180,000 clones, about an eighth recorded once. The V gene lost 3 bases and the J gene lost 8 bases, with 11 bases spanning the gap. Germline lookup yields CDR1 KGHSH and CDR2 LQKENI. This CDR3 spans 13 amino acids. The receptor was derived from a woman between 18 and 30 years old in good health. The sequencing input was central memory CD4+ T cells from blood. This chain joins TRBV18 and TRBJ1-5, with a possible D match to TRBD1 (6 bases). CDR3 protein: CASSPSGGEPQHF. The CDR3 DNA is TGTGCCAGCTCACCGTCGGGGGGCGAGCCCCAGCATTTT.